This TCR beta chain derives from a study of T cell repertoires in cytomegalovirus infection. TCRdb used MiXCR to reprocess the reads, holding one entry per CDR3 protein. The sample carries some 130,000 distinct CDR3 sequences, roughly 9% recorded once. At least ten counts were recorded for this clonotype. The antigen remains undetermined. There are 14 residues in the CDR3. CDR1 and CDR2 from the germline V gene are SGDLS and YYNGEE. With 4 bases removed from V and 5 bases from J, the gap between germline ends came to 15 bases. Study findings and constraints: Frequencies of public TCR beta families were cumulated, and this identified carriers of CMV plus the relevant HLA.

The chain has TRBV9 and TRBJ2-5; D possibly corresponds to TRBD1 (7 bases). The source material was PBMCs. This sequence originates from a human donor in good health (CMV status not recorded). Some clones in this sample may be carry-over from other donors' samples. The CDR3 DNA reads as TGTGCCAGCAGCCTTCAGGGGGGAGTGGAGACCCAGTACTTC. Its protein is CASSLQGGVETQYF.